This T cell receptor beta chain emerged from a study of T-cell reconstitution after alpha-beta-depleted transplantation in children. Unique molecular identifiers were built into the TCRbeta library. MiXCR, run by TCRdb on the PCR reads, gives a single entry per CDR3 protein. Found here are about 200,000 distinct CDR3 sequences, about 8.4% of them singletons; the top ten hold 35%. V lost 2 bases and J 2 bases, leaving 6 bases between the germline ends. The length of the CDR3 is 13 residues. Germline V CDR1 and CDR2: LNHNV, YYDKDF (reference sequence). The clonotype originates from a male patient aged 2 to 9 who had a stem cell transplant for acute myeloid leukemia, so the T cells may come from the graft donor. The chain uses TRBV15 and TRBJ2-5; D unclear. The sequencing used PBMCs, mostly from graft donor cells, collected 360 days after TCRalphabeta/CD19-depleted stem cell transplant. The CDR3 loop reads CATSRLVQETQYF. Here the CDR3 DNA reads TGTGCCACCAGCAGACTCGTACAAGAGACCCAGTACTTC.